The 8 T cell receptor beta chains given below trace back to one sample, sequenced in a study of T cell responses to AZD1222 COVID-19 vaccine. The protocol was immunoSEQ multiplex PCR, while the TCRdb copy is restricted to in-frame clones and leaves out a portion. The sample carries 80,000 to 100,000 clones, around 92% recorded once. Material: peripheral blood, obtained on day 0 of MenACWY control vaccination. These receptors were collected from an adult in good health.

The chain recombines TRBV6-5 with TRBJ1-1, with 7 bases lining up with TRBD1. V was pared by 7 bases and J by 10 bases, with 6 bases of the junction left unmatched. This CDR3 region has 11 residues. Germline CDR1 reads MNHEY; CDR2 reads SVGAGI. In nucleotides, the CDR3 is TGTGCCAGCACCTCAGGGGGTGGAGCTTTCTTT. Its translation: CASTSGGGAFF.

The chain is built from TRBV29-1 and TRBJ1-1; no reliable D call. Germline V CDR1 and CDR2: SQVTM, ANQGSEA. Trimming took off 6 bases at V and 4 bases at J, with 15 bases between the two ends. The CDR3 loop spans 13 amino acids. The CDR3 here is CSVARVGSTEAFF. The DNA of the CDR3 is TGCAGCGTAGCCCGGGTGGGCAGCACTGAAGCTTTCTTT.

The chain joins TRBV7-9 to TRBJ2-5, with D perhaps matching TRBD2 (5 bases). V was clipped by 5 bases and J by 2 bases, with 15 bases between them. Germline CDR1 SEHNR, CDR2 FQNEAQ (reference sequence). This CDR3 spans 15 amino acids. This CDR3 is CASSRHSEAQETQYF. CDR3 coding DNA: TGTGCCAGCAGCCGCCATAGCGAAGCACAAGAGACCCAGTACTTC.

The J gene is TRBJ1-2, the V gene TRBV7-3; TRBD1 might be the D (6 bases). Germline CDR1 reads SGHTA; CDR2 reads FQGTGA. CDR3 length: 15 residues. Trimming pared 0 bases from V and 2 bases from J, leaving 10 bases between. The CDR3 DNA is TGTGCCAGCAGCTTAACGGGGCAGGGGAACTATGGCTACACCTTC. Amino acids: CASSLTGQGNYGYTF.

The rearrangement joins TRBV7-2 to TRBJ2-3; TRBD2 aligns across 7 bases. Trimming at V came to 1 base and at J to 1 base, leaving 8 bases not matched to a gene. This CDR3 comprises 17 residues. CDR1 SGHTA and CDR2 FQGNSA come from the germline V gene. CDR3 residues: CASSLGGGTWGTDTQYF. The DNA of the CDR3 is TGTGCCAGCAGCTTAGGGGGGGGAACCTGGGGCACAGATACGCAGTATTTT. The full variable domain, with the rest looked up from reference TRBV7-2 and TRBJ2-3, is GAGVSQSPSNKVTEKGKDVELRCDPISGHTALYWYRQSLGQGLEFLIYFQGNSAPDKSGLPSDRFSAERTGGSVSTLTIQRTQQEDSAVYLCASSLGGGTWGTDTQYFGPGTRLTVL.

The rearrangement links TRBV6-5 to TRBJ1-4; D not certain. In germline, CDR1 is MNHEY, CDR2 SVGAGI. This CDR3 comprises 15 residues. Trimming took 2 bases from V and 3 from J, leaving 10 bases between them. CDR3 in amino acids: CASSYAGQSNEKLFF. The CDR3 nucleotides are TGTGCCAGCAGTTACGCGGGTCAATCTAATGAAAAACTGTTTTTT.

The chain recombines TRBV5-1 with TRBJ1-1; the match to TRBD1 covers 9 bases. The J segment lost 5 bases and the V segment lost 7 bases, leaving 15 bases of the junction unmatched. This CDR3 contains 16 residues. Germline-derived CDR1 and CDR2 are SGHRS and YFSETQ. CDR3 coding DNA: TGCGCCAGCCAGGGACAGGGAAGAGTGATCGGGACTGAAGCTTTCTTT. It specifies CASQGQGRVIGTEAFF.

The CDR3 region has the DNA TGTGCCAGCAGTTTATCGGAGGGTGCTACCTACAATGAGCAGTTCTTC. Its protein product is CASSLSEGATYNEQFF. This chain connects TRBV27 to TRBJ2-1; D perhaps matches TRBD2 (6 bases). The V gene's germline CDR1 is MNHEY and CDR2 SMNVEV (reference sequence). V lost 0 bases to trimming and J lost 2 bases, with 11 bases between them. The CDR3 totals 16 residues.